This passage covers 21 T cell receptor beta chains from one sample sequenced in a study of shared T cell receptors in the human thymus. Repertoires were generated with immunoSEQ multiplex PCR, while TCRdb's copy carries only in-frame clones and drops some. The table records 650,000 to 950,000 clones, 80% to 90% of them present only once. Separately, the same data were catalogued under a study of human thymus T cells.

The sample comprised thymocytes. These receptors originate from a girl less than two years old with a congenital heart defect.

This clone was seen only a few times. The chain combines TRBV15 with TRBJ1-5; no definite D call. The germline CDR1 and CDR2 sequences are LNHNV and YYDKDF (reference sequence). V was pared by 6 bases and J by 0 bases, with 9 bases between. The CDR3 totals 14 residues. The CDR3 loop reads CATSELYSNQPQHF. The CDR3, as DNA: TGTGCCACCAGTGAGCTTTATAGCAATCAGCCCCAGCATTTT.

This clone occurred a few times. This chain connects TRBV2 to TRBJ1-2, with a possible D match to TRBD1 (5 bases). Trimming cost V 1 base and J 0 bases, with 6 bases left between them. Germline V gene lookup returns CDR1 SNHLY and CDR2 FYNNEI. The CDR3 runs to 14 residues. The CDR3 reads CASSEGGANYGYTF. CDR3 nucleotide sequence: TGTGCCAGCAGTGAAGGGGGGGCTAACTATGGCTACACCTTC.

This clone was seen a handful of times. The CDR3 region has the DNA TGTGCCAGCAGCGAGGGACAGGGGGATCAGCCCCAGCATTTT. Translation: CASSEGQGDQPQHF. V is TRBV9 and J is TRBJ1-5; 11 positions match TRBD1. This CDR3 comprises 14 residues. V was pared by 3 bases and J by 5 bases, with 1 base of the junction left unmatched. Germline values: CDR1 SGDLS, CDR2 YYNGEE.

The chain carries TRBV9 and TRBJ1-2, with D hard to call. The V gene lost 7 bases and the J gene lost 0 bases, with 10 bases spanning the gap. The germline CDR1 and CDR2 sequences are SGDLS and YYNGEE. The CDR3 runs 13 residues. CDR3 coding DNA: TGTGCCAGCGCGACATCTACTAACTATGGCTACACCTTC. This codes for CASATSTNYGYTF.

This clone appeared a single time. V gene TRBV5-6 combines with J gene TRBJ2-5; a possible D gene is TRBD1 (7 bases). The CDR3 totals 19 residues. V was cut by 2 bases and J by 4 bases, with 27 bases left in between. CDR1 SGHDT and CDR2 YYEEEE come from the germline V gene. Here the CDR3 DNA reads TGTGCCAGCAGCTTCTATTTTGCGGGACAGCCGGACCCTGGAGAGACCCAGTACTTC. Translating gives CASSFYFAGQPDPGETQYF.

V and J are TRBV5-4 and TRBJ2-7; 13 bases are a match to TRBD2. There are 17 residues in the CDR3. Germline-derived CDR1 and CDR2 are SGHNT and YYREEE (reference sequence). The junction had 5 bases not matched to a gene; V was cut back by 0 bases and J by 2 bases. In nucleotides, the CDR3 is TGTGCCAGCAGCTTGGAAACTAGCGGGGGGGATACCTACGAGCAGTACTTC. Translation gives CASSLETSGGDTYEQYF.

In its sample, this clone was seen once. The chain uses TRBV6-5 and TRBJ1-2, with a weak D call TRBD1 (6 bases). This CDR3 region has 15 residues. The germline CDR1 and CDR2 sequences are MNHEY and SVGAGI. V was pared by 5 bases and J by 4 bases, with 17 bases between. CDR3 sequence: CASSAMGGLGYGYTF. The CDR3 DNA follows: TGTGCCAGCAGTGCGATGGGGGGGCTAGGCTATGGCTACACCTTC.

This chain joins TRBV14 and TRBJ1-1; tentative D call: TRBD1 (5 bases). V lost 1 base and J lost 4, with 16 bases in between. The germline V gene has CDR1 SGHDN and CDR2 FVKESK. The CDR3 length is 16 residues. The CDR3 loop is CASSQGRNRSSTEAFF. The CDR3 DNA follows: TGTGCCAGCAGCCAAGGGCGGAACAGGTCATCCACTGAAGCTTTCTTT. The entire variable domain, with the rest obtained from reference TRBV14 and TRBJ1-1, is as follows: EAGVTQFPSHSVIEKGQTVTLRCDPISGHDNLYWYRRVMGKEIKFLLHFVKESKQDESGMPNNRFLAERTGGTYSTLKVQPAELEDSGVYFCASSQGRNRSSTEAFFGQGTRLTVV.

The gene calls are TRBV5-1 and TRBJ2-4; the match to TRBD2 covers 11 bases. Germline trimming cut 0 bases from V and 0 bases from J; bases unmatched to any gene: 11. Germline CDR1 reads SGHRS; CDR2 reads YFSETQ. The length of the CDR3 is 20 residues. Here the CDR3 DNA reads TGCGCCAGCAGCTTGGTAACTAGCGGGGGAGCTACTCTAGCCAAAAACATTCAGTACTTC. Translated: CASSLVTSGGATLAKNIQYF.

V is TRBV14 and J is TRBJ2-5; D possibly corresponds to TRBD1 (7 bases). In germline, CDR1 is SGHDN, CDR2 FVKESK. V lost 1 base and J lost 2, with 11 bases in between. This CDR3 contains 15 residues. CDR3 coding DNA: TGTGCCAGCAGCCAAGGCGGGACAGCTCAAGAGACCCAGTACTTC. Residues: CASSQGGTAQETQYF.

This chain uses TRBV19 with TRBJ1-5; a possible D gene is TRBD1 (5 bases). CDR3 length: 13 amino acids. Germline CDR1 LNHDA, CDR2 SQIVND (reference sequence). The V end was cut by 10 bases, the J end by 1 base, with 11 bases between. CDR3 residues: CATNRGSNQPQHF. The CDR3 DNA is TGTGCCACCAACCGGGGGAGCAATCAGCCCCAGCATTTT.

This chain connects TRBV7-8 to TRBJ1-1, with 7 bases that match TRBD1. The V gene's germline CDR1 is SGHVS and CDR2 FQNEAQ. The CDR3 runs to 14 residues. J was trimmed by 5 bases and V by 1 base; bases with no gene match: 4. The DNA of the CDR3 is TGTGCCAGCAGCTTAGAATCCAGGGGGACTGAAGCTTTCTTT. Amino acids: CASSLESRGTEAFF. The full variable domain, its missing parts supplied by reference TRBV7-8 and TRBJ1-1, is GAGVSQSPRYKVAKRGQDVALRCDPISGHVSLFWYQQALGQGPEFLTYFQNEAQLDKSGLPSDRFFAERPEGSVSTLKIQRTQQEDSAVYLCASSLESRGTEAFFGQGTRLTVV.

This chain uses TRBV6-1 with TRBJ1-1; tentatively, D is TRBD1 (6 bases). The CDR3 sequence is 13 residues long. Germline V gives CDR1 MNHNS, CDR2 SASEGT. V was cut by 4 bases and J by 4 bases, with 10 bases left in between. CDR3 residues: CASSVRTATEAFF. The CDR3 region has the DNA TGTGCCAGCAGTGTCAGGACAGCCACTGAAGCTTTCTTT.

The chain combines TRBV20-1 with TRBJ1-2; D gene ambiguous. The ends were cut back, 4 bases at V and 8 bases at J, with 5 bases in the middle. This CDR3 is built from 9 residues. The germline V gene encodes CDR1 DFQATT and CDR2 SNEGSKA (reference sequence). Here the CDR3 reads CSAMRGYTF. The CDR3 coding sequence is TGCAGTGCTATGCGGGGCTACACCTTC.

V and J are TRBV6-1 and TRBJ1-4; 8 positions match TRBD1. Trimming cost V 2 bases and J 8 bases; bases outside gene matches: 10. In germline, CDR1 is MNHNS, CDR2 SASEGT. This CDR3 region has 16 residues. Here the CDR3 reads CASSERTRRQGEKLFF. As DNA, the CDR3 is TGTGCCAGCAGTGAAAGGACGCGCCGACAGGGGGAAAAACTGTTTTTT.

This clone appeared a few times. This chain uses TRBV5-1 with TRBJ2-2; 11 bases fit TRBD2. Trimming at V came to 3 bases and at J to 4 bases, leaving 11 bases not matched to a gene. The CDR3 has 18 amino acids. In germline, CDR1 is SGHRS, CDR2 YFSETQ. This CDR3 is CASSSRGLAVEGTGELFF. Written as DNA, the CDR3 is TGCGCCAGCAGCTCCCGGGGACTAGCGGTGGAGGGCACCGGGGAGCTGTTTTTT.

The CDR3 protein is CATSRVWEPRAKNEKLFF. The CDR3 nucleotides read TGTGCCACCAGCAGAGTTTGGGAACCCAGGGCGAAAAATGAAAAACTGTTTTTT. The chain combines TRBV15 with TRBJ1-4, with D possibly matching TRBD1 (5 bases). The germline V gene has CDR1 LNHNV and CDR2 YYDKDF (reference sequence). The CDR3 loop spans 18 amino acids. The ends were cut back, 1 base at V and 5 bases at J, with 20 bases in the middle. Together with reference TRBV15 and TRBJ1-4, the CDR3 gives the full variable domain: DAMVIQNPRYQVTQFGKPVTLSCSQTLNHNVMYWYQQKSSQAPKLLFHYYDKDFNNEADTPDNFQSRRPNTSFCFLDIRSPGLGDTAMYLCATSRVWEPRAKNEKLFFGSGTQLSVL.

This clone was seen just once. The chain employs TRBV10-3 and TRBJ2-7, with D uncertain. The V gene lost 4 bases and the J gene lost 5 bases, with 12 bases spanning the gap. The CDR3 loop spans 13 amino acids. Germline V gives CDR1 ENHRY, CDR2 SYGVKD. The CDR3: CAISGGGRDEQYF. The CDR3, as DNA: TGTGCCATCAGTGGTGGCGGAAGAGACGAGCAGTACTTC.

The V call is TRBV4-3, the J call TRBJ1-2, with 8 bases aligning to TRBD1. From germline, CDR1 is LGHNA and CDR2 YSLEER. This CDR3 has 17 residues. Losses at the gene ends were 0 bases for V and 4 bases for J; bases not matched to a gene: 10. The CDR3 reads CASSQEKWRQGAYGYTF. CDR3 coding DNA: TGCGCCAGCAGCCAAGAAAAATGGCGGCAGGGGGCCTATGGCTACACCTTC.

The gene calls are TRBV27 and TRBJ2-5; possible D gene TRBD2, 5 bases. The CDR3 is 13 amino acids. The germline CDR1 and CDR2 sequences are MNHEY and SMNVEV (reference sequence). The V and J ends lost 8 bases and 2 bases respectively, with 12 bases between them. The CDR3 loop reads CASARGVQETQYF. Here the CDR3 DNA reads TGTGCCAGCGCCCGGGGAGTACAAGAGACCCAGTACTTC.

The genes are TRBV10-3 and TRBJ2-2, with TRBD1 matching 8 bases. Germline-derived CDR1 and CDR2 are ENHRY and SYGVKD. The CDR3 covers 20 residues. Trimming at V came to 0 bases and at J to 7 bases, leaving 19 bases not matched to a gene. CDR3 sequence reads: CAISESPTPSRDRFYGELFF. DNA of the CDR3: TGTGCCATCAGTGAGTCTCCAACTCCCTCCCGGGACAGGTTTTACGGGGAGCTGTTTTTT.